This paragraph reports one T cell receptor beta chain. Its antigen remains unknown. The data derive from a study of OX40 agonist ivuxolimab in advanced cancers. Study as a whole: With a range of roughly 20 to 80, age averaged approximately 60 years, and about 82% were male. Eligibility admitted prior anti-PD-1, anti-PD-L1 or anti-CTLA-4 therapy; about 40% had some.

Study findings and constraints: Average numbers of expanded clones were greater in CD8+ T cells than in CD4+. A proportion of nonresponders additionally exhibited low normalized T-cell clonal expansion.

This table comes from immunoSEQ multiplex PCR, and its TCRdb copy is limited to in-frame clones, with some not included. The data show 75,000 to 90,000 clones, with 65% to 85% seen just once and approximately 7.4% held by the top ten. Germline V gene lookup returns CDR1 SNHLY and CDR2 FYNNEI. The germline V and J ends were trimmed by 7 bases and 7 bases, with 13 bases remaining between them. This CDR3 has 13 amino acids. The receptor's source is an adult with an advanced solid tumor such as melanoma, head and neck, liver or kidney cancer. The chain links TRBV2 to TRBJ1-4; D gene uncertain. This material consisted of CD4+ or CD8+ T cells sorted from blood, taken in a trial of the OX40 agonist ivuxolimab. CDR3: CASNWALTEKLFF. CDR3 bases: TGTGCCAGCAACTGGGCTCTGACTGAAAAACTGTTTTTT.